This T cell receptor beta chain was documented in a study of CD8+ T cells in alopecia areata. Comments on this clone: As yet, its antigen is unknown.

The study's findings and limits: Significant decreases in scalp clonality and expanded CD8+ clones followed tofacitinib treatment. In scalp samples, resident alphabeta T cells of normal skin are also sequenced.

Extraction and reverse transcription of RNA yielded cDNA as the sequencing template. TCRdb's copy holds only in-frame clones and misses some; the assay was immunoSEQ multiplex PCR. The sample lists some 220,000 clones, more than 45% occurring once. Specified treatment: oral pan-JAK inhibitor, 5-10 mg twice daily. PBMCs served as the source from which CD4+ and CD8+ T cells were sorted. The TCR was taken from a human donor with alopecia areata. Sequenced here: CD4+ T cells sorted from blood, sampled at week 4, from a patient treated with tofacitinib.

CDR3 in DNA: TGTGCCAGCCTGGGGGGCCGTAGCTCCTACAATGAGCAGTTCTTC. Protein product: CASLGGRSSYNEQFF. The chain is built from TRBV2 and TRBJ2-1; D possibly matches TRBD1 or TRBD2 (6 bases each). Germline loops: CDR1 SNHLY, CDR2 FYNNEI. Trimming took off 8 bases at V and 0 bases at J, with 14 bases between the two ends. The CDR3 spans 15 residues.